This TCR beta chain is from a study of neurological immune-mediated disorders. The overall study: Disease course was recorded as relapsing-remitting for roughly 31 and secondary progressive for about 9% of the roughly 34 multiple sclerosis patients.

The cDNA came from 5'RACE, which used 10-nucleotide random UMIs. TCRdb reprocessed the 5' RACE reads with MiXCR, giving one entry per CDR3 protein. The data show 80,000 to 100,000 distinct CDR3 sequences, with roughly 3.5% seen just once and about 2.9% held by the top ten. This clonotype was picked up a small number of times. Per germline, CDR1 SGHDN and CDR2 FVKESK. Trimming removed 4 bases at V and 6 bases at J, with 7 bases between. This CDR3 has 13 amino acids. The chain has TRBV14 and TRBJ1-6; D is unresolved. The origin of this receptor is a woman between 50 and 59 years old with multiple sclerosis. The sample comprised PBMCs. CDR3 DNA: TGTGCCAGCAGCCCTCGGCTTAATTCACCCCTCCACTTT. Translated, it gives CASSPRLNSPLHF.